This T cell receptor (beta chain) was retrieved from a study of early T cells in non-severe SARS-CoV-2 infection. Across the study: Unsorted whole-blood RNA was sequenced in bulk, leaving chains unpaired.

This clonotype was recorded at least ten times. The target antigen is unknown. Germline CDR1 and CDR2: SGHTA and FQGNSA. V shed 1 base and J 4 bases; nucleotides not matched to a gene: 6. The CDR3 has 15 residues. Unique molecular identifiers tagged individual cDNA molecules. TCRdb fed the 5' RACE reads into MiXCR, producing one record per CDR3 protein. The repertoire consists of approximately 64,000 distinct CDR3 sequences, with around 18% occurring once and the leading ten covering roughly 10%. Study-wide results and caveats: Sequences matched to VDJdb favored anti-spike CD8 responses, while private and CD4 specificities were missed.

Sequenced here: whole blood, sampled at baseline. The receptor comes from an adult who was a healthcare worker with PCR-confirmed SARS-CoV-2 infection or an uninfected control (not recorded which). This chain connects TRBV7-2 to TRBJ1-1; 7 bases line up with TRBD1. The CDR3 spells CASSLVQGGSTEAFF. The CDR3, as DNA: TGTGCCAGCAGCTTAGTTCAGGGGGGAAGCACTGAAGCTTTCTTT.